Sequencing of this T cell receptor beta chain was carried out in a study of technical replicates of blood from a handful of donors. The table came from immunoSEQ multiplex PCR; TCRdb's copy has only in-frame clones and leaves some out. The repertoire holds 70,000 to 90,000 clones, 94% seen once, with roughly 0.37% in the top ten. CDR3 length: 14 residues. Germline V lookup: CDR1 LNHDA, CDR2 SQIVND (reference sequence). The V and J ends lost 1 base and 1 base, in that order; junction bases with no gene match: 0. Remarks on this clone: This same CDR3 is encoded by further DNA sequences in the sample.

The specimen sequenced was T cells isolated from PBMCs. The receptor comes from a human donor in good health. The chain has TRBV19 and TRBJ2-7; 8 nucleotides align to TRBD2. The CDR3 DNA reads as TGTGCCAGTAGTATAGTAGCGGGGTCCTACGAGCAGTACTTC. Its protein product is CASSIVAGSYEQYF. The complete variable domain, with remaining parts taken from reference TRBV19 and TRBJ2-7, reads DGGITQSPKYLFRKEGQNVTLSCEQNLNHDAMYWYRQDPGQGLRLIYYSQIVNDFQKGDIAEGYSVSREKKESFPLTVTSAQKNPTAFYLCASSIVAGSYEQYFGPGTRLTVT.